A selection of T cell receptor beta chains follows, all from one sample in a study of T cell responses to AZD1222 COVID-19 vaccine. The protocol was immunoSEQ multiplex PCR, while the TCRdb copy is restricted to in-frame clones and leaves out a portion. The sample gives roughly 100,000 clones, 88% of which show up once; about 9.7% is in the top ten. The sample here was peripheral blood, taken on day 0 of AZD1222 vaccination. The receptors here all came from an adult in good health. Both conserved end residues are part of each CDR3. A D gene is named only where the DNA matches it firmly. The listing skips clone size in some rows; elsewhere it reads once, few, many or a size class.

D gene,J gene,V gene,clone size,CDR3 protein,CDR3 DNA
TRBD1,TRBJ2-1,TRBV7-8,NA,CASSLWDSLTDEQFF,TGTGCCAGCAGCCTGTGGGACAGCTTGACGGATGAGCAGTTCTTC
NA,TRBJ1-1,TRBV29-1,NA,CSATTGYPEAFF,TGCAGCGCCACCACAGGGTACCCTGAAGCTTTCTTT
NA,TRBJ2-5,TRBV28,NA,CASTPGRGYETQYF,TGTGCCAGCACCCCTGGCAGGGGATATGAGACCCAGTACTTC
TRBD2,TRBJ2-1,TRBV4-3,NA,CASSLGGGRAFNEQFF,TGCGCCAGCAGCCTAGGCGGCGGGAGGGCCTTCAATGAGCAGTTCTTC
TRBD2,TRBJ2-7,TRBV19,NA,CASSWERGEQYF,TGTGCCAGTAGTTGGGAGCGGGGCGAGCAGTACTTC
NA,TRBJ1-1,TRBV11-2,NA,CASSRAGSANTEAFF,TGTGCCAGCAGTCGAGCGGGGTCGGCGAACACTGAAGCTTTCTTT
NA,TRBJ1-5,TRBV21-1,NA,CASSAAGTVSNQPQHF,TGTGCCAGCAGCGCGGCCGGAACGGTTAGCAATCAGCCCCAGCATTTT
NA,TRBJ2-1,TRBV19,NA,CASRVKDPFFSNEQFF,TGTGCCAGTAGGGTTAAGGACCCATTTTTTTCCAATGAGCAGTTCTTC
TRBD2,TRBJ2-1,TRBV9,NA,CASSVDPGGTYNEQFF,TGTGCCAGCAGCGTAGATCCGGGAGGCACCTACAATGAGCAGTTCTTC
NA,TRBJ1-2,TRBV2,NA,CASSVGEGNYGYTF,TGTGCCAGCAGTGTTGGGGAAGGTAACTATGGCTACACCTTC
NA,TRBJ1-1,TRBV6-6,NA,CASSDRRDTEAFF,TGTGCCAGCAGTGACAGGCGGGACACTGAAGCTTTCTTT
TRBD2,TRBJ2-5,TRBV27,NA,CASSRGRRETETQYF,TGTGCCAGCAGCCGCGGTCGGCGGGAGACGGAGACCCAGTACTTC
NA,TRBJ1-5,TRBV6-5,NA,CASDFMGQPQHF,TGTGCCAGCGACTTTATGGGTCAGCCCCAGCATTTT
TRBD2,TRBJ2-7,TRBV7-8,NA,CASSLRTSGSKDEQYF,TGTGCCAGCAGCTTACGGACTAGCGGGAGTAAGGACGAGCAGTACTTC
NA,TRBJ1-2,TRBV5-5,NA,CASSLVVSGRGYTF,TGTGCCAGCAGCTTGGTGGTTTCAGGGCGCGGCTACACCTTC
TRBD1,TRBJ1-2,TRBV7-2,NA,CASSLGGNRGYGYTF,TGTGCCAGCAGCTTAGGAGGCAACAGGGGCTATGGCTACACCTTC
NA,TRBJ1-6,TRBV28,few,CANGGAGSPLHF,TGTGCCAACGGAGGGGCTGGTTCACCCCTCCACTTT
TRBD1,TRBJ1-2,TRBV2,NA,CASGTGGVYGYTF,TGTGCCAGTGGGACAGGGGGCGTCTATGGCTACACCTTC
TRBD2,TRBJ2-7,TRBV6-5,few,CASKVRERYEQYF,TGTGCCAGCAAGGTGCGGGAGCGCTACGAGCAGTACTTC
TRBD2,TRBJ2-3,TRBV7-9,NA,CASSLGLAGSDTQYF,TGTGCCAGCAGCTTAGGACTAGCGGGATCAGATACGCAGTATTTT
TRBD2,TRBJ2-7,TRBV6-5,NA,CASSRTNSGSYEQYF,TGTGCCAGCAGTCGTACTAATAGCGGGAGCTACGAGCAGTACTTC
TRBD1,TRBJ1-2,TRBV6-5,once,CASTPGTVLQDGYTF,TGTGCCAGCACCCCCGGGACAGTCCTGCAGGATGGCTACACCTTC
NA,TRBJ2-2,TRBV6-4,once,CASSVRLKTGELFF,TGTGCCAGCAGTGTTAGACTCAAAACCGGGGAGCTGTTTTTT
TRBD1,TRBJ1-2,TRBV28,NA,CASSEQGRANYGYTF,TGTGCCAGCAGCGAACAGGGGAGAGCTAACTATGGCTACACCTTC
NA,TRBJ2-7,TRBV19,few,CASSRTRTGEQYF,TGTGCCAGTAGTCGGACTCGTACGGGGGAGCAGTACTTC
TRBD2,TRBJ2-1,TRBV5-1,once,CASSNPSGSGDEQFF,TGCGCCAGCAGCAACCCTAGCGGGAGTGGGGATGAGCAGTTCTTC
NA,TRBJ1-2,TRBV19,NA,CASTPKAANYGYTF,TGTGCCAGTACCCCTAAGGCAGCTAACTATGGCTACACCTTC
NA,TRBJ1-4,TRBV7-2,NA,CASSRDTTNEKLFF,TGTGCCAGCAGTCGGGATACAACTAATGAAAAACTGTTTTTT
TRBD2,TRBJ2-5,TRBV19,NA,CASSIVSGRARETQYF,TGTGCCAGTAGTATAGTGAGCGGGAGGGCCCGGGAGACCCAGTACTTC
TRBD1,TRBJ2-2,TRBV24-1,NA,CATRDRSTGELFF,TGTGCCACCCGGGACAGGAGTACCGGGGAGCTGTTTTTT
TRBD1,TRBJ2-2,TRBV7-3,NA,CASSSRGTGGTGELFF,TGTGCCAGCAGCTCACGGGGGACAGGGGGAACCGGGGAGCTGTTTTTT